What follows is one TCR beta chain and its context. The antigen is not known. These data originate in a study of metastatic and nonmetastatic thyroid tumors. Study summary: Across peripheral blood and tumor or nodule tissue samples taken from malignant and benign thyroid patients, the repertoires were compared with one another.

Treatment of any kind had been given to no patient before thyroid surgery. In the original workflow: Clinicopathological groups supplied CDR3 differences that were used to build a distant-metastasis classifier for papillary thyroid cancer. Via MiXCR, TCRdb re-called the PCR reads. These V and J calls derive from TCRdb rather than the authors' analysis. The sample lists about 14,000 clones, about 31% occurring once. Study findings and constraints: It was reported that TCR beta diversity was significantly higher in malignant thyroid tumors than benign nodules, in blood and tumor.

The CDR3 covers 15 residues. Trimming pared 6 bases from V and 4 bases from J, leaving 18 bases between. From germline, CDR1 is SGHTA and CDR2 FQGNSA. The gene calls are TRBV7-2 and TRBJ1-2; tentatively, D is TRBD1 (6 bases). The clonotype was recovered from a female donor with papillary thyroid cancer or a benign thyroid nodule (not recorded which). Some clones in this sample may be carry-over from other donors' samples. What was sequenced was tumor tissue. The CDR3 protein is CASRSTGPLSYGYTF. The CDR3, as DNA: TGTGCCAGCAGGTCAACAGGGCCTCTCTCCTATGGCTACACCTTC.